These T cell receptor beta chains were read from a single sample in a study of cytomegalovirus exposure and HLA in healthy donors. Sequencing used immunoSEQ multiplex PCR; TCRdb keeps in-frame clones, though not all of them. The sample records about 200,000 clones, 84% being singletons. The specimen sequenced was PBMCs. The source of these receptors is a woman in her twenties or thirties in good health and CMV-seropositive. CDR3s include the opening cysteine and the closing phenylalanine or tryptophan. The D gene is left open where the match is weak. Expanded clones get a size class; other rows say once, few or many, or leave the size out.

d_call j_call clone_size v_call cdr3_nt cdr3_aa
TRBD1 TRBJ1-2 few TRBV30 TGTGCCTGGACAGGGGGCCTTGGCTACACCTTC CAWTGGLGYTF
TRBD2 TRBJ2-1 . TRBV4-2 TGTGCCAGCACTACCCTCGGACTAGCGGTTAATGAGCAGTTCTTC CASTTLGLAVNEQFF
. TRBJ2-7 . TRBV5-3 TGTGCCAGAAGAATGGCCTGGGGACTTTTTGAGTACGAGCAGTACTTC CARRMAWGLFEYEQYF
. TRBJ2-7 once TRBV27 TGTGCCAGCAGTTTACAGGGTGGGATTAGGTCCTACGAGCAGTACTTC CASSLQGGIRSYEQYF
. TRBJ1-1 . TRBV6-8 TGTGCCAGCAGTTACTCGGGCAGCCTGAAGGCTTTCTTT CASSYSGSLKAFF
. TRBJ1-5 . TRBV27 TGTGCCAGCAGCTATGTCCCGAGCAATCAGCCCCAGCATTTT CASSYVPSNQPQHF
. TRBJ2-2 . TRBV4-2 TGTGCCAGCAGCCAAGCTAGCCCCAGCGGGGAGCTGTTTTTT CASSQASPSGELFF
. TRBJ2-1 . TRBV9 TGTGCCAGCGAGCCCATCGGAGGGCGAGGAGAGCAGTTCTTC CASEPIGGRGEQFF
. TRBJ1-4 . TRBV27 TGTGCCAGCAGTTTAGAGGGGGTTGGACAACTGTTTTTT CASSLEGVGQLFF
. TRBJ1-3 . TRBV28 TGTGCCAGCAGTTTAGCGGACAGATCACCTGGAAACACCATATATTTT CASSLADRSPGNTIYF
. TRBJ2-2 . TRBV6-5 TGTGCCAGCAGACTGCAAGGGGTAGCGGTCGGGGAGCTGTTTTTT CASRLQGVAVGELFF
. TRBJ2-7 . TRBV7-2 TGTGCCAGCAGCTTTCTAGGCCAGGGCGGCGAGCAGTACTTC CASSFLGQGGEQYF
. TRBJ2-3 . TRBV18 TGTGCCAGCTCAGCGGAGTGGAGCACAGATACGCAGTATTTT CASSAEWSTDTQYF
. TRBJ1-5 . TRBV6-5 TGTGCCAGCAGTTCGGTCAGGGTTTTAGGCAATCAGCCCCAGCATTTT CASSSVRVLGNQPQHF
TRBD1 TRBJ2-3 . TRBV28 TGTGCCAGCGGTCTCGTGGACAGGGGTCCAGATACGCAGTATTTT CASGLVDRGPDTQYF
. TRBJ2-7 few TRBV25-1 TGTGCCAGCAGTGGCCGTGGAGCCTACGAGCAGTACTTC CASSGRGAYEQYF
. TRBJ1-1 . TRBV15 TGTGCCACCAGCAGAGATTTGGGCAGGGTTTATATTGCAGGGTACACTGAAGCTTTCTTT CATSRDLGRVYIAGYTEAFF
TRBD2 TRBJ2-1 . TRBV6-4 TGTGCCAGCAGGACCTTAGCGGGAGTATCTGAGCAGTTCTTC CASRTLAGVSEQFF
TRBD1 TRBJ2-7 . TRBV7-9 TGTGCCAGCAGCGAGAGGGGGACAGGACACGAGCAGTACTTC CASSERGTGHEQYF
. TRBJ1-1 . TRBV28 TGTGCCAGCACCAGGGTAACTGAAGCTTTCTTT CASTRVTEAFF
TRBD2 TRBJ2-1 . TRBV7-9 TGTGCCAGCAGCCCTACCGGGGGGAGGGAGCAGTTCTTC CASSPTGGREQFF
. TRBJ2-7 once TRBV5-8 TGTGCCAGCAGCTTAGGGGTAAACTCCTACGAGCAGTACTTC CASSLGVNSYEQYF
. TRBJ1-1 . TRBV9 TGTGCCAGCAGCGTAGTAGGGGCTGTGGACACTGAAGCTTTCTTT CASSVVGAVDTEAFF
. TRBJ1-5 . TRBV30 TGTGCCTGGGGGGAGGACGATCACCCCCAGCATTTT CAWGEDDHPQHF
. TRBJ2-2 . TRBV28 TGTGCCAGCAGTTCAACGGGAGTCAACACCGGGGAGCTGTTTTTT CASSSTGVNTGELFF
. TRBJ2-3 . TRBV13 TGTGCCAGCAGCTTACATGGGACTAGCACAGATACGCAGTATTTT CASSLHGTSTDTQYF
. TRBJ1-5 . TRBV4-2 TGTGCCAGCAGCCCTCCAGGGGCTAGCAATCAGCCCCAGCATTTT CASSPPGASNQPQHF
TRBD2 TRBJ2-5 . TRBV5-1 TGCGCCAGCAGCTTGGTGCCTAGCGGGAGGGCCGGGAAGACCCAGTACTTC CASSLVPSGRAGKTQYF
. TRBJ2-1 . TRBV13 TGTGCCAGCAGCTTAGGACTAGTCGGTGAGCAGTTCTTC CASSLGLVGEQFF
. TRBJ1-1 few TRBV6-4 TGTGCCAGCAGTGAAGCCCGGAACACTGAAGCTTTCTTT CASSEARNTEAFF
. TRBJ1-1 . TRBV5-6 TGTGCCAGCAGCTACCCGACAGGTCTGATTCTGATGAACACTGAAGCTTTCTTT CASSYPTGLILMNTEAFF
TRBD1 TRBJ2-3 few TRBV5-1 TGCGCCAGCAGTTCGGGACAGCGCACAGATACGCAGTATTTT CASSSGQRTDTQYF
TRBD1 TRBJ1-2 . TRBV5-5 TGTGCCAGCAGCCCGGGGGACAGAATCTATGGCTACACCTTC CASSPGDRIYGYTF
TRBD2 TRBJ2-7 . TRBV19 TGTGCCAGTAGTACCTACGGGGGGAGCCTAGCGGGAGTTCCCTACGAGCAGTACTTC CASSTYGGSLAGVPYEQYF
TRBD2 TRBJ2-1 . TRBV20-1 TGCAGTGCGACGGGAGGGGATGAGCAGTTCTTC CSATGGDEQFF
TRBD2 TRBJ2-2 . TRBV6-1 TGTGCCAGCAGTGAGTCTAGCGGGAGGGCCGGGGAGCTGTTTTTT CASSESSGRAGELFF
. TRBJ1-1 . TRBV2 TGTGCCAGCAGTGAAGAGGGAAGGGGGACTGAAGCTTTCTTT CASSEEGRGTEAFF
TRBD1 TRBJ1-1 . TRBV6-6 TGTGCCAGCAGTTTCGGGAGGGGGCAATCCGAAGCTTTCTTT CASSFGRGQSEAFF
. TRBJ2-1 once TRBV2 TGTGCCAGCAGTGACTTTAACAATGAGCAGTTCTTC CASSDFNNEQFF
TRBD1 TRBJ1-1 once TRBV4-1 TGCGCCAGCAGCCATACGACAGGGGTGCTCGCTGAAGCTTTCTTT CASSHTTGVLAEAFF